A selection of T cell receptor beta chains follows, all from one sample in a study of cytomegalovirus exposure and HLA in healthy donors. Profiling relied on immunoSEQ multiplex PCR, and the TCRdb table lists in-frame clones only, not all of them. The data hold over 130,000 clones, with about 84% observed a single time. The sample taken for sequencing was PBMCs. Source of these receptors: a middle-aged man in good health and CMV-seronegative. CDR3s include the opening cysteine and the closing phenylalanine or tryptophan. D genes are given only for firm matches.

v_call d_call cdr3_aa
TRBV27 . CASSFNSALNSPLHF
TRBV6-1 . CAIWRQPGEKLFF
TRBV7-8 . CASSLARTESSEAFF
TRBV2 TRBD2 CASSLAGGGETQYF
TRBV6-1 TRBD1 CASGDRPMNTEAFF
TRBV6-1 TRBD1 CASSGTGVMNTEAFF
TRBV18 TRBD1 CASSPSGTDYGYTF
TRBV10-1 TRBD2 CASAPLAGGANTGELFF
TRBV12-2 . CASRLAYHRPSSEQFF
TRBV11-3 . CASSPLGQYTEAFF
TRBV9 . CASSVGAGDQPQHF
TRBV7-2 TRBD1 CASRQGANEQFF
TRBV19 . CASSRSRGISGPQHF
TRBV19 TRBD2 CASSMGTTSGTYNEQFF
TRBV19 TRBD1 CASSPGQGPTTEAFF
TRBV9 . CASSVGGAPIYEQYF
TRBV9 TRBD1 CASSVGEGAGTGELFF
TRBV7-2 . CASRQARGTEAFF
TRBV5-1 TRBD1 CASSLAGQGSDTQYF
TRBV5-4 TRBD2 CASSWTGGRGEQYF
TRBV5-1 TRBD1 CASSRGQGSSGNTIYF
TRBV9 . CASSVASPGQSNTIYF
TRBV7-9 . CASSYGRDGYTF
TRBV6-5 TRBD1 CASSYSTMTGNYGYTF
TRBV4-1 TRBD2 CASSQDTGGSLVIQYF
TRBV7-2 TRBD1 CASSLRDRVPFF
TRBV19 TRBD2 CASSSGTSGILYEQYF
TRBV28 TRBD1 CASSRGQGFDEQYF
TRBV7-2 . CASSLEAGDGYTF
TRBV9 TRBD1 CASSPTGTGNTEAFF
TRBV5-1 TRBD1 CASSLGGQSRDTQYF
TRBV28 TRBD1 CASSSAGQGSDTQYF
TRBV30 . CAWSPIRFRGPANYGYTF
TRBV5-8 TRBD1 CASSLPGGADNYGYTF
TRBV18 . CASSTDSKNTEAFF
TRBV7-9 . CASSIEDGRGSSYEQYF
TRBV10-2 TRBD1 CASSRLGTDADTQYF
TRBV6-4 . CADEGGRMNSNQPQHF
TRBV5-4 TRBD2 CASSLGTSGAYEQYF
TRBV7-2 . CASSLVFLTVQIYNEQFF
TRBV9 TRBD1 CASSAAGTGLYEQYF
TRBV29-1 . CSVTETSIAYEQYF
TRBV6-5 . CASRTTGLNTEAFF
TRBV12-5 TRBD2 CASGLVRSGRDSSTDTQYF
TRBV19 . CASSWRNTEAFF
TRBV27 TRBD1 CASSLSGQRNTEAFF
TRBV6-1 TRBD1 CASRNRGGDNQPQHF
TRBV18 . CASSFEGVYNEQFF
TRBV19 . CASSTNTEAFF
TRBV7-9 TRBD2 CASSSSGTLQETQYF
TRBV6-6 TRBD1 CASSYRDRGFGDGYTF
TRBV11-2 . CASSLPASNRAPGDGYTF
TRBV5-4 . CASSLEIQGNTEAFF
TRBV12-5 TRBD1 CASGLVQGSGELFF
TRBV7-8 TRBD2 CASSYSGGAPNIQYF